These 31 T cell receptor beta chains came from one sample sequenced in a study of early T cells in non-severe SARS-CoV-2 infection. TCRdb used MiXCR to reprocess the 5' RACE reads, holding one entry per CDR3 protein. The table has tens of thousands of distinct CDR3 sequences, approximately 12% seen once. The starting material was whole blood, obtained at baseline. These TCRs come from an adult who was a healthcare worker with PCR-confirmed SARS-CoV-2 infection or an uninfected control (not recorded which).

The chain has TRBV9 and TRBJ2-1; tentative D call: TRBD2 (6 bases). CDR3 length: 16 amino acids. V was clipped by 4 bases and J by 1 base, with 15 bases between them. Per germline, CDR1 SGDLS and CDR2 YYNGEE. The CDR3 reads CASSSWKAGSYNEQFF. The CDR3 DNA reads TGTGCCAGCAGCAGTTGGAAGGCGGGGTCCTACAATGAGCAGTTCTTC.

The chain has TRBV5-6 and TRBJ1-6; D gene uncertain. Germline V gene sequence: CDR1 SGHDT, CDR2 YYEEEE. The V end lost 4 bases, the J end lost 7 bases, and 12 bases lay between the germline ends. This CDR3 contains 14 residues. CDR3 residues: CASSREERNSPLHF. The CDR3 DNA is TGTGCCAGCAGCCGGGAGGAGAGGAATTCACCCCTCCACTTT.

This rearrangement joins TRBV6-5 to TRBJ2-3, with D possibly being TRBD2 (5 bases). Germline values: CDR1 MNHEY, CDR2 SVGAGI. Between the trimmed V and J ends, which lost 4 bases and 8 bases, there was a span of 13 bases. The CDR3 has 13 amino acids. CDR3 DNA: TGTGCCAGCAGTTTTACCGCGGGTAGTACGCAGTATTTT. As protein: CASSFTAGSTQYF.

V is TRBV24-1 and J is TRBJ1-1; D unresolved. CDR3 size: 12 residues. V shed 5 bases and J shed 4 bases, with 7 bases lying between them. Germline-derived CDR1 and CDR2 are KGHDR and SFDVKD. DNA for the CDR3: TGTGCCACCAGTGGGAAGGGCACTGAAGCTTTCTTT. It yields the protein CATSGKGTEAFF.

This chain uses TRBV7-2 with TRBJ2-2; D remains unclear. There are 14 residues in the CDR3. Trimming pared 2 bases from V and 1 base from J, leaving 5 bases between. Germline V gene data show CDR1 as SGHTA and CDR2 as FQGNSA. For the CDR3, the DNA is TGTGCCAGCAGCTTACGGCAGAACACCGGGGAGCTGTTTTTT. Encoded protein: CASSLRQNTGELFF.

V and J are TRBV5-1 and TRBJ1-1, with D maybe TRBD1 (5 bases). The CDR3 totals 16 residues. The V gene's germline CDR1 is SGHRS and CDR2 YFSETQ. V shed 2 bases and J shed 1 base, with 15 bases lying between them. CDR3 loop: CASSFSLGTGNTEAFF. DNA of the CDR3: TGCGCCAGCAGCTTCTCCCTCGGGACGGGGAACACTGAAGCTTTCTTT.

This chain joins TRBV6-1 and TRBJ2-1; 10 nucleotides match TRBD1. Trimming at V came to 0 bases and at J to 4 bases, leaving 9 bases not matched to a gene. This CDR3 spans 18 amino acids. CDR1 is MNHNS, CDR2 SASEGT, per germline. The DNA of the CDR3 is TGTGCCAGCAGTGAAGCGAGGACAGGGGGAGGGCCGTACAATGAGCAGTTCTTC. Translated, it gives CASSEARTGGGPYNEQFF.

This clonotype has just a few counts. The CDR3, as DNA: TGTGCCAGCAGCTTAGCCGGGACAGGGTACTACGAGCAGTACTTC. This sequence encodes CASSLAGTGYYEQYF. This chain uses TRBV11-2 with TRBJ2-7; the match to TRBD1 covers 9 bases. Trimming removed 1 base from V and 3 bases from J; junction bases left unmatched: 4. This CDR3 comprises 15 residues. CDR1 SGHAT and CDR2 FQNNGV come from the germline V gene.

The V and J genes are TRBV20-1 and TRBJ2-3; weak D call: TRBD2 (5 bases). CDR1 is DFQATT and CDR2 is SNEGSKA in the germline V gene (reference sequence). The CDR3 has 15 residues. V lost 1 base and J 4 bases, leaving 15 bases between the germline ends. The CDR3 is CSARASGLISDTQYF. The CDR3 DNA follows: TGCAGTGCTAGAGCCTCGGGGTTAATCTCAGATACGCAGTATTTT.

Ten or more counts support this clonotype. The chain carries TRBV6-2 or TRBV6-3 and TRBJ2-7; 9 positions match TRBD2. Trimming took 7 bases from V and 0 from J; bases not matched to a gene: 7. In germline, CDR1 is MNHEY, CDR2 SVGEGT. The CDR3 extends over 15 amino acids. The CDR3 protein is CASKLRLAVSYEQYF. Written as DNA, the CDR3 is TGTGCCAGCAAACTTCGACTAGCGGTCTCCTACGAGCAGTACTTC.

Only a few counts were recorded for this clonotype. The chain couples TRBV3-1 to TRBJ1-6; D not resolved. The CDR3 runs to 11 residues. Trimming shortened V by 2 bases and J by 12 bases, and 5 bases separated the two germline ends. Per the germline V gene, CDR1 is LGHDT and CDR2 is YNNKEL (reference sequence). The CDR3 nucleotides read TGTGCCAGCAGCCAACTGGGACCCCTCCACTTT. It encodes CASSQLGPLHF.

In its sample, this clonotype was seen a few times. The CDR3 region is CASSPVSAGANVLTF. The DNA for the CDR3 is TGTGCCAGCAGTCCTGTTTCGGCTGGGGCCAACGTCCTGACTTTC. The chain links TRBV12-3 or TRBV12-4 to TRBJ2-6, with no clear D. The CDR3 spans 15 residues. V gave up 5 bases and J gave up 2 bases, with 10 bases separating them.

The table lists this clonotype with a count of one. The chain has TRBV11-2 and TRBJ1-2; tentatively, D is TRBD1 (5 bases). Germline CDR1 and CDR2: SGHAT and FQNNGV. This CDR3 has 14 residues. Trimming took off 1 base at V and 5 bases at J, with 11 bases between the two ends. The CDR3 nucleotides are TGTGCCAGCAGCTTAGTGCAGGGCTTATATGGCTACACCTTC. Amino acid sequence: CASSLVQGLYGYTF.

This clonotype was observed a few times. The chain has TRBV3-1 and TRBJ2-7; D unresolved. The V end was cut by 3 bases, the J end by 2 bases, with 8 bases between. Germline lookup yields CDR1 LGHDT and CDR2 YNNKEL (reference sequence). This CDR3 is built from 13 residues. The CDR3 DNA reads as TGTGCCAGCAGCCACAACAGACCCTACGAGCAGTACTTC. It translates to CASSHNRPYEQYF.

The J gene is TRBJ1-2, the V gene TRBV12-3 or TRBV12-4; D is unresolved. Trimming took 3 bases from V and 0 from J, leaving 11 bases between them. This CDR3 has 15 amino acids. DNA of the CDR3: TGTGCCAGCAGTTTGGCGGGCCATACTAACTATGGCTACACCTTC. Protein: CASSLAGHTNYGYTF.

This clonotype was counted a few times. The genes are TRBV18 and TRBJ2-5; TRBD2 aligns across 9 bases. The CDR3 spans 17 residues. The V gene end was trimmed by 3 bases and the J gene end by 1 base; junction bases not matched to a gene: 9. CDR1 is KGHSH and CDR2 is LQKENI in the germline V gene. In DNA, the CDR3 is TGTGCCAGCTCACCGCAGGTTCCGGGACTAGCCCAAGAGACCCAGTACTTC. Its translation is CASSPQVPGLAQETQYF.

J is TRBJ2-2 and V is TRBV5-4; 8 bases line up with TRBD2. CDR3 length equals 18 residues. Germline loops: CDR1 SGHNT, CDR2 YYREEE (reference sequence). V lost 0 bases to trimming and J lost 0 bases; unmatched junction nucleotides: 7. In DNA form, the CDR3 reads TGTGCCAGCAGCTTGGCCTCGGGAGGGTTCGCGAACACCGGGGAGCTGTTTTTT. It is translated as CASSLASGGFANTGELFF. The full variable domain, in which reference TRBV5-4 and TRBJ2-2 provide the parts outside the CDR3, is ETGVTQSPTHLIKTRGQQVTLRCSSQSGHNTVSWYQQALGQGPQFIFQYYREEENGRGNFPPRFSGLQFPNYSSELNVNALELDDSALYLCASSLASGGFANTGELFFGEGSRLTVL.

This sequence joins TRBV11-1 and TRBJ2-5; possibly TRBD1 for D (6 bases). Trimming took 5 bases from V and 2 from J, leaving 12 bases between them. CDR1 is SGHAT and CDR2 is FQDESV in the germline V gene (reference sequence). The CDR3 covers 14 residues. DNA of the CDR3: TGTGCCAGCAGCAACCGGGACAAGCAAGAGACCCAGTACTTC. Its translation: CASSNRDKQETQYF.

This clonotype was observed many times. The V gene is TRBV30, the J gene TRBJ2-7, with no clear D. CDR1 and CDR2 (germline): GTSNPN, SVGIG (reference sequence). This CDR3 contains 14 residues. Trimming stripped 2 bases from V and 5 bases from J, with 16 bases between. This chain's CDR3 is CAWSPGASLNEQYF. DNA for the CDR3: TGTGCCTGGAGTCCAGGAGCCTCCCTTAACGAGCAGTACTTC.

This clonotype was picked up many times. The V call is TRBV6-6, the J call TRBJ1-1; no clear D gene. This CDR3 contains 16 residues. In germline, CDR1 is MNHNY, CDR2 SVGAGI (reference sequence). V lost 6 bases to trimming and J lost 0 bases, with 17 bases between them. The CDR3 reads CASRTPTNWLNTEAFF. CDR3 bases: TGTGCCAGCAGAACACCAACCAATTGGTTGAACACTGAAGCTTTCTTT.

CDR3 DNA sequence: TGTGCCAGCAGTTTAAACCTGAACACTGAAGCTTTCTTT. Translating it yields CASSLNLNTEAFF. The chain carries TRBV28 and TRBJ1-1; D uncertain. Per germline, CDR1 MDHEN and CDR2 SYDVKM. V dropped 2 bases and J dropped 0 bases, with 4 bases sitting between them. CDR3 length equals 13 residues.

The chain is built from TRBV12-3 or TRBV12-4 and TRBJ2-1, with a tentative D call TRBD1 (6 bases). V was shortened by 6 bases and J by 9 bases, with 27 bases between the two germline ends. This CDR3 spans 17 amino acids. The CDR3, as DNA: TGTGCCAGCAGCCCTTCCGTCCCCGGGACACAGATCCCTGAGCAGTTCTTC. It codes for CASSPSVPGTQIPEQFF.

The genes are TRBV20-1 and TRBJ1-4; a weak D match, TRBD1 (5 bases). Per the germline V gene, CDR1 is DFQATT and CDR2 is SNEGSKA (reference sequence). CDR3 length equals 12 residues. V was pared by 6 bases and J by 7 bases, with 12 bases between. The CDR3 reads CSAGRDFEKLFF. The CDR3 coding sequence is TGCAGTGCGGGCAGGGATTTTGAAAAACTGTTTTTT.

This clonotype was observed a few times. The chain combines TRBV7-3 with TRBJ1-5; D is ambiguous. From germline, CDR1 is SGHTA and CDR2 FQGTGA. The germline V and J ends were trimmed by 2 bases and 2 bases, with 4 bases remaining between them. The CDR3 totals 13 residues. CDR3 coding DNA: TGTGCCAGCAGCTTACGCGGCAATCAGCCCCAGCATTTT. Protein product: CASSLRGNQPQHF. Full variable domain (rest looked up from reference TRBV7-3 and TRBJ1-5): GAGVSQTPSNKVTEKGKYVELRCDPISGHTALYWYRQSLGQGPEFLIYFQGTGAADDSGLPNDRFFAVRPEGSVSTLKIQRTERGDSAVYLCASSLRGNQPQHFGDGTRLSIL.

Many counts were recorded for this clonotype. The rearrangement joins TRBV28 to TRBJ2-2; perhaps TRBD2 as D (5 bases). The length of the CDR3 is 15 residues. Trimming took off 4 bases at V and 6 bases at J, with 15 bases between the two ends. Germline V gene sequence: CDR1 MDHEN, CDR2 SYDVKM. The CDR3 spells CASSSTGIRAGELFF. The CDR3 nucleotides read TGTGCCAGCAGTTCAACGGGGATCAGAGCCGGGGAGCTGTTTTTT.

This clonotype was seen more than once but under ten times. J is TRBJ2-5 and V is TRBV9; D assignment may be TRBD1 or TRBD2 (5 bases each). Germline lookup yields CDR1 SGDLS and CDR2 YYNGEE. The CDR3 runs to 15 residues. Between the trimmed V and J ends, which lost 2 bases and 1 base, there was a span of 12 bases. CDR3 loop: CASSVTPGPQETQYF. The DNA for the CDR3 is TGTGCCAGCAGCGTTACCCCGGGGCCCCAAGAGACCCAGTACTTC.

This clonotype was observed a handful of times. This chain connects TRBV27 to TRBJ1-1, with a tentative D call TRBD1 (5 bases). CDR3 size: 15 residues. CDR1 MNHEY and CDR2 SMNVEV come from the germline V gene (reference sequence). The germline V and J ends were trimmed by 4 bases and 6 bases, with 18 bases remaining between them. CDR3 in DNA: TGTGCCAGCAGTTGGGGGATTTTAGGGGTAGCTGAAGCTTTCTTT. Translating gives CASSWGILGVAEAFF.

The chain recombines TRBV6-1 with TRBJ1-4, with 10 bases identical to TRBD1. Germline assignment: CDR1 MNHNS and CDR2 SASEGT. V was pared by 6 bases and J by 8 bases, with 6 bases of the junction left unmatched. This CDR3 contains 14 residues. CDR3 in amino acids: CASRSGTGEEKLFF. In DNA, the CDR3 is TGTGCCAGCAGATCCGGGACAGGGGAAGAAAAACTGTTTTTT.

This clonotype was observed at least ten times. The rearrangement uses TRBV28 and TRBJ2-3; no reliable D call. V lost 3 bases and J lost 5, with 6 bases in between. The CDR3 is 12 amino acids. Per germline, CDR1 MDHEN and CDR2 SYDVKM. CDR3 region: CASSFLGDTQYF. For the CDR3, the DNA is TGTGCCAGCAGTTTCCTGGGAGATACGCAGTATTTT.

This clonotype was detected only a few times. The CDR3 DNA is TGTGCCAGCAGCCAAAGAGGACAGCCACAAGAGACCCAGTACTTC. Its protein is CASSQRGQPQETQYF. This chain joins TRBV7-8 and TRBJ2-5; weak D call: TRBD1 (6 bases). There are 15 residues in the CDR3. Trimming shortened V by 5 bases and J by 2 bases, and 15 bases separated the two germline ends. In germline, CDR1 is SGHVS, CDR2 FQNEAQ.

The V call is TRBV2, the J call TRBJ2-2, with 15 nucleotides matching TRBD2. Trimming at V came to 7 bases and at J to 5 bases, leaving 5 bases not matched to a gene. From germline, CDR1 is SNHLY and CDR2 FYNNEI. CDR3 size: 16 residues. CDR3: CASKGTSGRYTGELFF. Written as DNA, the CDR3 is TGTGCCAGCAAAGGGACTAGCGGGAGGTATACCGGGGAGCTGTTTTTT.